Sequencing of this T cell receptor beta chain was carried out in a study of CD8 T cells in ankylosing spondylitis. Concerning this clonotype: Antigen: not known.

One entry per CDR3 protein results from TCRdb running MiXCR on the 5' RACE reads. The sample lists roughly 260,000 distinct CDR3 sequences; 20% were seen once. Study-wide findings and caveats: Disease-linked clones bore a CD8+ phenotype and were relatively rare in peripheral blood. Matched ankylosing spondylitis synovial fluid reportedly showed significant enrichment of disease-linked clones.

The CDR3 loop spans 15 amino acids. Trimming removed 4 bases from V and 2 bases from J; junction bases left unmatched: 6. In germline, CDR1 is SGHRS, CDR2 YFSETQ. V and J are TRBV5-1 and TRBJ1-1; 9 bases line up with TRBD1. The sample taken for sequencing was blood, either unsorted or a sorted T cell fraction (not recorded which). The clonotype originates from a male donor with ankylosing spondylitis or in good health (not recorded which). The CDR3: CASSGPGQGNTEAFF. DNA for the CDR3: TGCGCCAGCAGCGGTCCGGGACAGGGAAACACTGAAGCTTTCTTT.